The table lists the clone carrying this T cell receptor (beta chain) with a few counts. The target antigen is unknown. CDR3 length equals 12 residues. V was clipped by 4 bases and J by 8 bases, with 11 bases between them. Germline V gene lookup returns CDR1 SGHTA and CDR2 FQGNSA. These data are taken from a study of T-cell reconstitution after alpha-beta-depleted transplantation in children. Broader study findings: Some patients showed high day-60 TCRbeta diversity, which derived from surviving recipient T cells and thymic progenitors. Diversity and T-cell counts at one year after transplant derived mostly from new T cells. The study reportedly traced alpha-beta T cells about two months after transplant to several hundred expanded graft clones.

The TCRbeta library was prepared with unique molecular identifiers. TCRdb reanalysed the PCR reads using MiXCR and keeps one entry per CDR3 protein. This table has about 300,000 distinct CDR3 sequences, around 7.1% appearing once. This sequence originates from a female patient aged 2-9 years who had a stem cell transplant for Fanconi anemia, so the T cells may come from the graft donor. This rearrangement joins TRBV7-2 to TRBJ1-2; no definite D call. The material sequenced was peripheral blood, taken 360 days after TCRalphabeta/CD19-depleted stem cell transplant. The CDR3 DNA reads as TGTGCCAGCAGCTCGACGATTCGGGGCTACACCTTC. Its protein is CASSSTIRGYTF.